These 8 T cell receptor beta chains came from one sample sequenced in a study of T-cell reconstitution after alpha-beta-depleted transplantation in children. Unique molecular identifiers featured in how the TCRbeta library was prepared. Using its own MiXCR run on the PCR reads, TCRdb lists one record per CDR3 protein. The data contain 350,000 to 400,000 distinct CDR3 sequences, approximately 20% of them seen just once; the ten biggest clones take up approximately 3.8%. The sequencing used PBMCs from the stem cell graft donor, collected from the stem cell graft. All receptors derive from a human donor who donated a stem cell graft to a child with acute myeloid leukemia.

This clonotype was seen a few times. The rearrangement joins TRBV20-1 to TRBJ2-7; no firm D call. V lost 3 bases to trimming and J lost 4 bases, with 10 bases between them. The CDR3 spans 12 residues. Germline V CDR1 and CDR2: DFQATT, SNEGSKA (reference sequence). This CDR3 reads CSARVDLYEQYF. The CDR3 nucleotides are TGCAGTGCTAGGGTCGACCTGTACGAGCAGTACTTC.

The chain uses TRBV27 and TRBJ2-3, with no clear D. V lost 0 bases and J 4 bases, leaving 5 bases between the germline ends. The CDR3 has 13 residues. Germline V CDR1 and CDR2: MNHEY, SMNVEV (reference sequence). CDR3 sequence (DNA): TGTGCCAGCAGTTTATCGTGGGCAGATACGCAGTATTTT. This sequence encodes CASSLSWADTQYF.

The chain is built from TRBV12-3 or TRBV12-4 and TRBJ2-1; 8 bases agree with TRBD2. V gave up 5 bases and J gave up 9 bases; unmatched junction bases: 6. The CDR3 extends over 13 amino acids. The CDR3 DNA is TGTGCCAGCAGTCCCAGGACTAGCTCTGAGCAGTTCTTC. It specifies CASSPRTSSEQFF.

By share, this clonotype ranks as medium-sized. This sequence joins TRBV29-1 and TRBJ2-5, with 8 bases aligning to TRBD1. The CDR3 runs 14 residues. Trimming removed 6 bases from V and 5 bases from J; junction bases left unmatched: 11. Germline values: CDR1 SQVTM, CDR2 ANQGSEA. The DNA for the CDR3 is TGCAGCGTCTCCCGACAGGGGCTCCCTGAGACCCAGTACTTC. This encodes CSVSRQGLPETQYF.

A few counts support this clonotype. The rearrangement uses TRBV20-1 and TRBJ1-2; D is perhaps TRBD1 (5 bases). This CDR3 is 14 amino acids long. V shed 6 bases and J shed 3 bases, with 17 bases lying between them. In germline, CDR1 is DFQATT, CDR2 SNEGSKA (reference sequence). CDR3 loop: CSAGPVQGYYGYTF. The DNA for the CDR3 is TGCAGTGCAGGCCCAGTGCAGGGATACTATGGCTACACCTTC.

This clonotype was counted at least ten times. The chain joins TRBV29-1 to TRBJ2-7, with D tentatively TRBD2 (6 bases). The CDR3 contains 14 residues. Germline V gene sequence: CDR1 SQVTM, CDR2 ANQGSEA. The germline V and J ends were trimmed by 4 bases and 0 bases, with 13 bases remaining between them. The CDR3 region has the DNA TGCAGCGTTGGACCCAGGGAGGCCTCCTACGAGCAGTACTTC. It specifies CSVGPREASYEQYF.

V gene TRBV7-6 combines with J gene TRBJ2-1; TRBD2 aligns across 11 bases. The CDR3 has 15 amino acids. The germline CDR1 and CDR2 sequences are SGHVS and FNYEAQ. Trimming cost V 5 bases and J 5 bases; bases outside gene matches: 5. CDR3 in DNA: TGTGCCAGCAGCCGGGGGACTAGCGGTAACAATGAGCAGTTCTTC. This translates into CASSRGTSGNNEQFF.

This clonotype showed up many times. The chain links TRBV10-3 to TRBJ2-1; D is unclear. This CDR3 is 12 amino acids long. Trimming took off 3 bases at V and 7 bases at J, with 7 bases between the two ends. Germline assignment: CDR1 ENHRY and CDR2 SYGVKD. CDR3 DNA sequence: TGTGCCATCAGTGAAGTAAGGAATGAGCAGTTCTTC. This encodes CAISEVRNEQFF.